The sequence of this T cell receptor (beta chain) was determined in a study of vaccination effects on CD4 cells after COVID-19. Before any sequencing was done, the ViraFEST assay used viral peptide pools to expand antigen-specific CD4+ T cells. The culture ran for nine to eleven days, and then CD4+ T cells were isolated. Either the BNT162b2 or mRNA-1273 vaccine was given to participants in two doses. Vaccinated participants had no history of SARS-CoV-2 infection and tested negative for nucleocapsid antibodies. Germline V CDR1 and CDR2: SQVTM, ANQGSEA. The CDR3 extends over 11 amino acids. V lost 8 bases, J lost 6 bases, and 13 bases lay in between. Study findings and constraints: Clones from infection and from vaccination both contracted markedly late after vaccination. Sampling in the study covered few convalescent patients and included no early post-infection timepoints.

About this clone itself: What it recognizes is unknown.

Assay: immunoSEQ multiplex PCR; the TCRdb copy retains only in-frame clones and omits some. The sample has more than 20,000 clones, 70% to 80% seen once. The TCR originated in a human donor who received a COVID-19 vaccine. The starting material was CD4+ T cells from PBMCs cultured with HCoV-229E spike peptides, obtained after COVID-19 vaccination. The chain is built from TRBV29-1 and TRBJ1-1; tentatively, D is TRBD1 (5 bases). The CDR3: CSPQRGSEAFF. Written as DNA, the CDR3 is TGCAGCCCCCAGAGGGGTTCTGAAGCTTTCTTT.